The rows below give T cell receptor beta chains drawn from one sample of a study of blood T cell repertoires in COVID-19. The method was immunoSEQ multiplex PCR; TCRdb's version includes in-frame clones alone and lacks a portion of them. Of 250,000 to 300,000 clones in the sample, 80% to 95% were seen once. Sequenced sample: PBMCs or T cells enriched from blood (not recorded which). These receptors were taken from a woman aged 25 to 39 who had recovered from COVID-19. The CDR3 runs from the conserved cysteine through the conserved F or W. A D gene is named only where the DNA matches it firmly. Size is omitted from some rows. Given values are once, few, many or a class for expanded clones.

D,J,size,V,DNA,CDR3
.,TRBJ2-3,.,TRBV9,TGTGCCAGCAGCGATGCGGGATCACTTTTTGATACGCAGTATTTT,CASSDAGSLFDTQYF
.,TRBJ2-7,.,TRBV28,TGTGCCAGCAGTTTGGGGCAGGACTACTCCTACGAGCAGTACTTC,CASSLGQDYSYEQYF
TRBD1,TRBJ2-7,.,TRBV28,TGTGCCAGCAGTTCGACCGGGACAGGGCCCTACGAGCAGTACTTC,CASSSTGTGPYEQYF
.,TRBJ2-7,.,TRBV6-5,TGTGCCAGCAGTTACCGGGGGTTGAGCTCCTACGAGCAGTACTTC,CASSYRGLSSYEQYF
.,TRBJ1-2,.,TRBV5-6,TGTGCCAGCAGCTTCCGTGCTCCGGGCTATGGCTACACCTTC,CASSFRAPGYGYTF
.,TRBJ1-6,few,TRBV7-8,TGTGCCAGCAGCTTGGGGGCACCCTATAATTCACCCCTCCACTTT,CASSLGAPYNSPLHF
TRBD2,TRBJ2-7,few,TRBV4-3,TGCGCCAGCAGCCAAGGAGTTAGCGGGACCTACGAGCAGTACTTC,CASSQGVSGTYEQYF
.,TRBJ2-4,.,TRBV7-2,TGTGCCAGCAGCTTCTCTGGCGGGGGCGGGGCCAAAAACATTCAGTACTTC,CASSFSGGGGAKNIQYF
.,TRBJ1-4,.,TRBV30,TGTGCCTGGAGTACTTCCGAAAAACTGTTTTTT,CAWSTSEKLFF
TRBD1,TRBJ2-7,.,TRBV30,TGTGCCTGGACGGGACAGGGACCATACGAGCAGTACTTC,CAWTGQGPYEQYF
TRBD1,TRBJ2-1,.,TRBV24-1,TGTGCCACCAGTGAATGGCAGGGGGCGGGTTCGTACAATGAGCAGTTCTTC,CATSEWQGAGSYNEQFF
.,TRBJ2-1,.,TRBV11-2,TGTGCCAGCAGCTTGGGGGGGGGACAACACAATGAGCAGTTCTTC,CASSLGGGQHNEQFF
TRBD2,TRBJ2-3,.,TRBV9,TGTGCCAGCAGCGTGGGAGGGAGGGACGCCACGCAGTATTTT,CASSVGGRDATQYF
.,TRBJ2-5,.,TRBV5-1,TGCGCCAGCAGCTTGGCCGGGCAGGGGCAAGAGACCCAGTACTTC,CASSLAGQGQETQYF
.,TRBJ2-7,.,TRBV19,TGTGCCAGTAAGGAGGGATCCGAGCAGTACTTC,CASKEGSEQYF
.,TRBJ1-1,.,TRBV11-2,TGTGCCAGCAGCCGGAGGCAGGACACTGAAGCTTTCTTT,CASSRRQDTEAFF